This TCR beta chain emerged from a study of blood T cell repertoires in COVID-19. Turning to the study itself: Some COVID-19 samples were acute and others convalescent; all came from the United States, Italy and Spain. The analysed material was cDNA or gDNA that came from T cells, B-cell-depleted T cells, or PBMCs.

How the authors handled the data: The assay estimated nucleated cells by amplifying reference gene primers. TCRdb's table, derived via immunoSEQ multiplex PCR, lists solely in-frame clones and lacks some. That table furnishes V, J and clone size, whereas the DNA furnished D and trimming. This table holds more than 300,000 clones, under 95% found once. V lost 5 bases, J lost 4 bases, and 5 bases stayed unmatched. Germline CDR1 and CDR2: SGHVS and FNYEAQ. This CDR3 is 15 amino acids long. Material for sequencing was peripheral blood. The rearrangement links TRBV7-6 to TRBJ2-1; 10 bases align to TRBD2. The sequence was collected from a young woman who had recovered from COVID-19. The CDR3 loop reads CASSTRTSGYNEQFF. Here the CDR3 DNA reads TGTGCCAGCAGCACCAGGACTAGCGGTTACAATGAGCAGTTCTTC.